This entry describes one TCR beta chain. Germline lookup yields CDR1 LGHDT and CDR2 YNNKEL (reference sequence). V was pared by 0 bases and J by 5 bases, with 16 bases between. The length of the CDR3 is 16 residues. The data were obtained in a study of control samples from healthy donors and cancer patients. Clones were read by immunoSEQ multiplex PCR, and TCRdb kept only the in-frame ones, dropping some. The sample has under 150,000 clones, 75% to 90% seen once; the top ten hold approximately 9%. The genes are TRBV3-1 (or the pseudogene TRBV3-2) and TRBJ1-1, with D perhaps TRBD1 (6 bases). This TCR was sampled from a woman aged 25 to 39 in good health. Sequenced input: blood. CDR3: CASSQEGGEEWTEAFF. The CDR3 nucleotides are TGTGCCAGCAGCCAAGAAGGGGGGGAGGAGTGGACTGAAGCTTTCTTT.